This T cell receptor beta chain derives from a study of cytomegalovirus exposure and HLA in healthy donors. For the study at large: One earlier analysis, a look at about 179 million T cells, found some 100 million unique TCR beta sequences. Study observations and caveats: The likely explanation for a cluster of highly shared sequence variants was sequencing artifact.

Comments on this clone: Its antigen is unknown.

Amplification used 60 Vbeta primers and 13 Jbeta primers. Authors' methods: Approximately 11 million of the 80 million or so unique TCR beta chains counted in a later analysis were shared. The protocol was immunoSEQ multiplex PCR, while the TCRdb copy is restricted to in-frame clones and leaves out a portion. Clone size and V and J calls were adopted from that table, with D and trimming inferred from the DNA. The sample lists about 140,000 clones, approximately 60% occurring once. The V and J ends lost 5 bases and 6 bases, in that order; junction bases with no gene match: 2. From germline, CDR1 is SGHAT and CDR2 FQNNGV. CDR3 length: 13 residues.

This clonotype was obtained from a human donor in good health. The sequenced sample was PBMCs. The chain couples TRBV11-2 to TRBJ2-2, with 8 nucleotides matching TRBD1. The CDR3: CASSEQGAGELFF. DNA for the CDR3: TGTGCCAGCAGCGAACAGGGGGCCGGGGAGCTGTTTTTT.